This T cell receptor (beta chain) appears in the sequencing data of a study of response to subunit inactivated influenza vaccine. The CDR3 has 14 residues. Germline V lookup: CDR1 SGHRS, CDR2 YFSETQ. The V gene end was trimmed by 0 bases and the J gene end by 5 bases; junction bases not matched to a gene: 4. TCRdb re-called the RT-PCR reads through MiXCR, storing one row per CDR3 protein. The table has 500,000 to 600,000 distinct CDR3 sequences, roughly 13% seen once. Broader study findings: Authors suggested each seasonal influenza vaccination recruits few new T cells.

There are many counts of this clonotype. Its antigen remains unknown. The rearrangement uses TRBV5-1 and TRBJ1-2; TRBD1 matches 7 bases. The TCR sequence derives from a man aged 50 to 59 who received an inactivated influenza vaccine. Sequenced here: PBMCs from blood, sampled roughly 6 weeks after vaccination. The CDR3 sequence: CASSLGTGGYGYTF. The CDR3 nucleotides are TGCGCCAGCAGCTTGGGGACAGGCGGATATGGCTACACCTTC. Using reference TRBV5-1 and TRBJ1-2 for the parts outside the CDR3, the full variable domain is KAGVTQTPRYLIKTRGQQVTLSCSPISGHRSVSWYQQTPGQGLQFLFEYFSETQRNKGNFPGRFSGRQFSNSRSEMNVSTLELGDSALYLCASSLGTGGYGYTFGSGTRLTVV.